This T cell receptor (beta chain) was sequenced in a study of T-cell reconstitution after alpha-beta-depleted transplantation in children. V was cut by 5 bases and J by 5 bases, with 18 bases left in between. Germline assignment: CDR1 SGHNT and CDR2 YENEEA. The CDR3 covers 15 residues. TCRbeta library preparation incorporated unique molecular identifiers. TCRdb called the PCR reads again in MiXCR, with one record for every CDR3 protein. The table lists about 120,000 distinct CDR3 sequences, around 10% of them singletons. In this sample, this clonotype turned up a few times. Here the sequenced sample was PBMCs, taken before TCRalphabeta/CD19-depleted stem cell transplant. The V call is TRBV11-3, the J call TRBJ2-5, with D unclear. The source is a boy younger than 10 with acute lymphoblastic leukemia, due to receive a stem cell transplant. The CDR3 bases are TGTGCCAGCAGCCAAGGGAACCTGGGTGGGGAGACCCAGTACTTC. This gives the protein CASSQGNLGGETQYF.